The 13 T cell receptor beta chains below come from one sample, sequenced in a study of blood T cell repertoires in COVID-19 (dated by TCRdb to 2019 to 2021). Library prep was done by the immunoSEQ multiplex PCR assay. This immuneACCESS table, as held by TCRdb, lists in-frame sequences with V and J called but not all clones. Of the missing ones, under half trace to an unresolved V gene in checked studies; the others have no known cause. Here the sample has 130,000 to 150,000 clones; just under 80% occur a single time. The ten largest account for 1.5% to 2.5% of the sample. Sequenced input: peripheral blood. The source of these receptors is a woman in her fifties or sixties with acute or convalescent COVID-19.

The rearrangement joins TRBV5-4 to TRBJ2-3; 8 bases match TRBD2. CDR3 length equals 15 residues. With V trimmed by 7 bases and J by 4 bases, 11 bases remained unmatched. Per germline, CDR1 SGHNT and CDR2 YYREEE (reference sequence). Here the CDR3 reads CASQGREAFPDTQYF. CDR3 sequence (DNA): TGTGCCAGCCAGGGGCGGGAGGCCTTTCCAGATACGCAGTATTTT.

The chain recombines TRBV5-4 with TRBJ2-3; 10 bases align to TRBD2. V lost 4 bases, J lost 4 bases, and 9 bases stayed unmatched. The CDR3 is 16 amino acids. Germline-derived CDR1 and CDR2 are SGHNT and YYREEE (reference sequence). CDR3 bases: TGTGCCAGCAGCCAGAGAGCGGGAGGGTCCTCAGATACGCAGTATTTT. Protein product: CASSQRAGGSSDTQYF.

CDR3 nucleotide sequence: TGCGCCAGCAGCTTGGTAGGGGTTGCCGAGCAGTACTTC. Its protein is CASSLVGVAEQYF. The chain links TRBV5-1 to TRBJ2-7; D perhaps matches TRBD1 (5 bases). CDR3 length: 13 amino acids. Germline loops: CDR1 SGHRS, CDR2 YFSETQ. V was shortened by 0 bases and J by 6 bases, with 10 bases between the two germline ends.

The chain is built from TRBV7-9 and TRBJ2-7; D is uncertain. The length of the CDR3 is 13 residues. From germline, CDR1 is SEHNR and CDR2 FQNEAQ (reference sequence). Deletions cut 2 bases from V and 4 bases from J, with 9 bases between. CDR3 protein: CASSLIGPYEQYF. CDR3 DNA: TGTGCCAGCAGCTTAATTGGCCCTTACGAGCAGTACTTC.

The gene calls are TRBV12-5 and TRBJ2-3; weak D call: TRBD1 (5 bases). The CDR3 has 17 residues. CDR1 and CDR2 (germline): LGHNT, FRNRAP. Trimming left V 7 bases short and J 2 bases short, with 22 bases between. The CDR3 loop is CASALAPRVRTTDTQYF. CDR3 nucleotide sequence: TGTGCTAGTGCCCTCGCCCCCAGGGTGAGGACCACAGATACGCAGTATTTT.

This rearrangement joins TRBV27 to TRBJ2-7; possible D gene TRBD2, 6 bases. V dropped 6 bases and J dropped 3 bases, with 18 bases sitting between them. The CDR3 has 15 residues. Germline V gives CDR1 MNHEY, CDR2 SMNVEV (reference sequence). The CDR3 nucleotides read TGTGCCAGCAGCCCGACCGGGACTCTTTTCTACGAGCAGTACTTC. It is translated as CASSPTGTLFYEQYF.

The gene calls are TRBV5-1 and TRBJ2-2; 12 bases match TRBD2. CDR3 length: 16 amino acids. Germline-derived CDR1 and CDR2 are SGHRS and YFSETQ. V shed 1 base, J shed 5 bases, and the junction held 3 bases outside the gene matches. The CDR3 coding sequence is TGCGCCAGCAGCTTGCTAGCGGGAGGGAGAACCGGGGAGCTGTTTTTT. Amino acid sequence: CASSLLAGGRTGELFF.

The chain combines TRBV19 with TRBJ2-7, with a weak D call TRBD2 (6 bases). This CDR3 region has 17 residues. V was clipped by 3 bases and J by 4 bases, with 22 bases between them. Germline CDR1 LNHDA, CDR2 SQIVND (reference sequence). The CDR3 DNA follows: TGTGCCAGTAGTATTTCTCTCTCGGGGGAGCGGAGATACGAGCAGTACTTC. Encoded protein: CASSISLSGERRYEQYF.

The chain couples TRBV2 to TRBJ2-7; 10 bases are shared with TRBD1. Looked up from germline, CDR1 is SNHLY and CDR2 is FYNNEI. The ends lost 6 bases at V and 4 bases at J; junction bases unmatched: 3. The CDR3 sequence is 13 residues long. CDR3 bases: TGTGCCAGCAGGGGACAGGGGACTTACGAGCAGTACTTC. This gives the protein CASRGQGTYEQYF.

This chain links TRBV19 with TRBJ2-7, with D tentatively TRBD2 (6 bases). V lost 4 bases and J lost 0, with 13 bases in between. The CDR3 length is 15 residues. The germline V gene encodes CDR1 LNHDA and CDR2 SQIVND (reference sequence). The DNA for the CDR3 is TGTGCCAGTAGTAGCCATAGGGACTTCTCCTACGAGCAGTACTTC. Its protein is CASSSHRDFSYEQYF.

Many counts were recorded for this clone. This chain joins TRBV2 and TRBJ2-5; D not resolved. V lost 3 bases and J 4 bases, leaving 6 bases between the germline ends. The CDR3 runs 12 residues. Germline CDR1 is SNHLY and CDR2 is FYNNEI. CDR3 nucleotide sequence: TGTGCCAGCAGTGACGACTCAGAGACCCAGTACTTC. This codes for CASSDDSETQYF.

The gene calls are TRBV5-1 and TRBJ2-1, with a weak D call TRBD1 (6 bases). This CDR3 comprises 15 residues. CDR1 is SGHRS, CDR2 YFSETQ, per germline. Trimming removed 4 bases at V and 3 bases at J, with 14 bases between. The CDR3 nucleotides are TGCGCCAGCAGCAGGACAGCCCCGAACTACAATGAGCAGTTCTTC. Its translation: CASSRTAPNYNEQFF.

This chain connects TRBV5-6 to TRBJ2-7, with 8 bases that match TRBD1. Trimming at V came to 0 bases and at J to 0 bases, leaving 2 bases not matched to a gene. This CDR3 spans 15 amino acids. Looked up from germline, CDR1 is SGHDT and CDR2 is YYEEEE. CDR3 coding DNA: TGTGCCAGCAGCTTGGTCGGGACAGGCTCCTACGAGCAGTACTTC. Its translation: CASSLVGTGSYEQYF.